This is a list of T cell receptor beta chains from one sample in a study of CD8+CD57+ T cells in acquired aplastic anemia. TCRdb itself ran the reads through MiXCR, one entry per CDR3 protein. Of 130,000 or so distinct CDR3 sequences listed, about 43% are singletons. The source material was sorted CD4+, CD8+, or CD8+CD57+ T cells (not recorded which) from PBMCs. All receptors derive from a human donor with aplastic anemia. The CDR3 runs from the conserved cysteine through the conserved F or W. The D gene is left open where the match is weak. For some rows the clone size is stated as once, few or many, or as a class when expanded; others skip it.

TRBD1 | - | TRBJ2-5 | TRBV10-3 | TGTGCCATCAGTTACTCGACAGGGGGCTGGGAGACCCAGTACTTC | CAISYSTGGWETQYF
TRBD1 | - | TRBJ1-2 | TRBV2 | TGTGCCAGCAGTGTACGGACAGGGGGCGGCTACACCTTC | CASSVRTGGGYTF
TRBD1 | - | TRBJ1-6 | TRBV28 | TGTGCCAGCGTAGGGGGACAGGGCTTTTCACCCCTCCACTTT | CASVGGQGFSPLHF
- | once | TRBJ1-2 | TRBV28 | TGTGCCAGCACCCGGATCGGGGGCTACACCTTC | CASTRIGGYTF
- | few | TRBJ2-4 | TRBV5-6 | TGTGCCAGCAGCCGTGAAGAGGGGAACCTAAAAAACATTCAGTACTTC | CASSREEGNLKNIQYF
- | many | TRBJ1-1 | TRBV19 | TGTGCCAGTAGTCCAATGAGGGGTCAAGCTTTCTTT | CASSPMRGQAFF
TRBD1 | many | TRBJ1-3 | TRBV4-3 | TGCGCCAGCAGCCATGACAGGGGAGGTGGAAACACCATATATTTT | CASSHDRGGGNTIYF
- | many | TRBJ1-2 | TRBV7-8 | TGTGCCAGCAGCTTAGCGTTGACAGCCGCTAACTATGGCTACACCTTC | CASSLALTAANYGYTF
- | - | TRBJ1-5 | TRBV25-1 | TGCGCCACGCCGGGCAGGGAGGGGATTCGCAATCAGCCCCAGCATTTT | CATPGREGIRNQPQHF
- | many | TRBJ1-3 | TRBV14 | TGTGCCAGCAGCCAAGGGGTGGGGGGACGAGCTGGAAACACCATATATTTT | CASSQGVGGRAGNTIYF
- | many | TRBJ1-2 | TRBV4-2 | TGTGCCAGCAGCCCTCCGGACGGCTATGGCTACACCTTC | CASSPPDGYGYTF
- | many | TRBJ2-4 | TRBV20-1 | TGCAGTGCTAGAACGGGCAGGCTGGGCATTCAGTACTTC | CSARTGRLGIQYF
- | - | TRBJ1-3 | TRBV10-3 | TGTGCCATCAGTCAAGGCGGACCCTCTGGAGCCACCATATATTTT | CAISQGGPSGATIYF
TRBD1 | many | TRBJ1-6 | TRBV2 | TGTGCCAGCACCTCTCTGGGGGGACAGAATAATTCACCCCTCCACTTT | CASTSLGGQNNSPLHF
- | - | TRBJ1-1 | TRBV20-1 | TGCAGTGCTACAGGGGACACTGAAGCTTTCTTT | CSATGDTEAFF
- | few | TRBJ1-4 | TRBV5-4 | TGTGCCAGCAGCTTACGGGGCCAGTATGAAAAACTGTTTTTT | CASSLRGQYEKLFF
TRBD2 | - | TRBJ2-5 | TRBV5-6 | TGTGCCAGCAGCTCGACTAGCGGGCAAGAGACCCAGTACTTC | CASSSTSGQETQYF
- | - | TRBJ1-2 | TRBV29-1 | TGCAGCGTTGGACAGCGGAATCCTGGAAACACCTTC | CSVGQRNPGNTF
TRBD2 | - | TRBJ2-7 | TRBV7-8 | TGTGCCAGCAGCCCGGGGGGAACCTACGAGCAGTACTTC | CASSPGGTYEQYF
TRBD1 | - | TRBJ1-5 | TRBV10-2 | TGCGCCAGCGGTTATGGGACAGGGGTCAATCAGCCCCAGCATTTT | CASGYGTGVNQPQHF
- | - | TRBJ2-1 | TRBV19 | TGTGCCAGTAGTTCGGGACCCTACAATGAGCAGTTCTTC | CASSSGPYNEQFF
- | many | TRBJ1-2 | TRBV5-8 | TGTGCCAGCAGCTCGCCTCGATTTGTGAGATATGGCTACACCTTC | CASSSPRFVRYGYTF
- | - | TRBJ1-5 | TRBV28 | TGTGCCAGCGAAGGGCCCACAAATCAGCCCCAGCATTTT | CASEGPTNQPQHF
TRBD1 | many | TRBJ1-2 | TRBV4-1 | TGCGCCAGCAGCCCCGCTTCGGACAGGGGGCGATATGGCTACACCTTC | CASSPASDRGRYGYTF
TRBD1 | many | TRBJ2-3 | TRBV10-3 | TGTGCCATCAGGACAGGGTTTGATGATACGCAGTATTTT | CAIRTGFDDTQYF
- | - | TRBJ2-5 | TRBV10-2 | TGCGCCAGCAGGGGGGGGGAGGGGGTCCAAGAGACCCAGTACTTC | CASRGGEGVQETQYF
- | - | TRBJ2-2 | TRBV2 | TGTGCCAGCATGGCAGGGGTCACCGGGGAGCTGTTTTTT | CASMAGVTGELFF
- | many | TRBJ2-5 | TRBV19 | TGTGCCAGTAGTTCCTCTATATTGGGGGCGGGAGAGACCCAGTACTTC | CASSSSILGAGETQYF
TRBD1 | - | TRBJ1-1 | TRBV11-1 | TGTGCCAGCAGCCCGGAGACAGGGGGCCCGAACACTGAAGCTTTCTTT | CASSPETGGPNTEAFF
- | many | TRBJ1-3 | TRBV5-6 | TGTGCCAGCAGCTTGGGAGCTTCTGGAAACACCATATATTTT | CASSLGASGNTIYF
- | many | TRBJ2-3 | TRBV3-1 | TGTGCCAGCAGCCAAGGCGGTCTCAGGGTCGGCGATACGCAGTATTTT | CASSQGGLRVGDTQYF
TRBD2 | - | TRBJ2-1 | TRBV10-3 | TGTGCCACTCAGACTAGCGGGGGGGTCAATGAGCAGTTCTTC | CATQTSGGVNEQFF
- | - | TRBJ1-1 | TRBV19 | TGTGCCAGTACCGTTGGGAGAGGGGGAGCTTTCTTT | CASTVGRGGAFF
- | few | TRBJ2-3 | TRBV18 | TGTGCCAGCTCGCAGGGTCTAGGCGATACGCAGTATTTT | CASSQGLGDTQYF
- | many | TRBJ2-1 | TRBV4-3 | TGCGCCAGCAGCCAATTGGACACAAATGAGCAGTTCTTC | CASSQLDTNEQFF
TRBD1 | many | TRBJ2-7 | TRBV5-6 | TGTGCCAGCAGCCCCGGGGTGGAGACAGGGGGCTACGAGCAGTACTTC | CASSPGVETGGYEQYF
TRBD1 | - | TRBJ2-2 | TRBV24-1 | TGTGCCACCAGCGTAGGACAGGGGAGGACCGGGGAGCTGTTTTTT | CATSVGQGRTGELFF
- | many | TRBJ2-7 | TRBV5-1 | TGCGCCAGCAGCGACCCCCGAGCTACAGTATACGAGCAGTACTTC | CASSDPRATVYEQYF
- | many | TRBJ2-7 | TRBV24-1 | TGTGCCACCAGTGGTTTCTACGAGCAGTACTTC | CATSGFYEQYF
- | many | TRBJ2-7 | TRBV11-3 | TGTGCCAGCAGCTTAGGTTCCCATACGACCTACGAGCAGTACTTC | CASSLGSHTTYEQYF
- | many | TRBJ1-5 | TRBV6-1 | TGTGCCAGCATAATCAATCAGCCCCAGCATTTT | CASIINQPQHF
- | many | TRBJ2-2 | TRBV10-1 | TGCGCCAGCAGTCCGGCAGCGAACACCGGGGAGCTGTTTTTT | CASSPAANTGELFF
- | - | TRBJ1-1 | TRBV10-3 | TGTGCCATCAGTGAGTCGAGCAGGGGCACTGAAGCTTTCTTT | CAISESSRGTEAFF
- | - | TRBJ2-3 | TRBV19 | TGTGCCAGTAGGTTGACTGCCCGAAGCACAGATACGCAGTATTTT | CASRLTARSTDTQYF
- | - | TRBJ1-6 | TRBV2 | TGTGCCAGCAGTGGAGACAGGAGCTCCTATAATTCACCCCTCCACTTT | CASSGDRSSYNSPLHF
- | - | TRBJ1-6 | TRBV19 | TGTGCCAGTAGTACAGGGGTGGGTAATTCACCCCTCCACTTT | CASSTGVGNSPLHF
- | - | TRBJ1-1 | TRBV6-5 | TGTGCCAGCAGTTACTCGAGGGTGCTGGGCACTGAAGCTTTCTTT | CASSYSRVLGTEAFF
- | once | TRBJ2-3 | TRBV9 | TGTGCCAGCAGTTCACCAACAGATACGCAGTATTTT | CASSSPTDTQYF
TRBD2 | many | TRBJ2-7 | TRBV20-1 | TGCAGTGCGGAGCGGGGGCAAACCTACGAGCAGTACTTC | CSAERGQTYEQYF
- | many | TRBJ1-3 | TRBV20-1 | TGCAGTGCTAGAGGGGGGTTCTCTGGAAACACCATATATTTT | CSARGGFSGNTIYF
- | - | TRBJ2-7 | TRBV15 | TGTGCCACCAGCAGAGATTTGTACGAGCAGTACTTC | CATSRDLYEQYF
TRBD1 | - | TRBJ2-7 | TRBV20-1 | TGCAGTGCGGGTCAGACAGGGGTCGGCTCCTACGAGCAGTACTTC | CSAGQTGVGSYEQYF
TRBD1 | many | TRBJ1-5 | TRBV10-1 | TGCGCCAGCAGTGGCCCCCGACCCGACAGGGGCGACAATCAGCCCCAGCATTTT | CASSGPRPDRGDNQPQHF
TRBD1 | - | TRBJ1-2 | TRBV4-2 | TGTGCCAGCAGTCAAACTAATACAGGGGGCAGCTATGGCTACACCTTC | CASSQTNTGGSYGYTF
- | - | TRBJ1-5 | TRBV24-1 | TGTGCCACCAGTGATTTAACCAGCAATCAGCCCCAGCATTTT | CATSDLTSNQPQHF